The rows below give T cell receptor beta chains drawn from one sample of a study of CD8 T cell repertoires and HIV-1 epitope variants. Their cognate antigens are unknown. The method was immunoSEQ multiplex PCR; TCRdb's version includes in-frame clones alone and lacks a portion of them. The sample carries some 2,200 clones, about 69% recorded once. What was sequenced was cultured CD8+ T cells derived from PBMCs. These receptors were taken from a male donor with HIV. Each CDR3 is given with its conserved first and last residue. The D gene is left open where the match is weak. Size is stated for part of the rows, as once, few or many counts, or as a class when the clone is expanded.

V,D,size,J,DNA,CDR3
TRBV7-8,TRBD2,-,TRBJ2-1,TGTGCCAGCAGCTCTAGCTTCTGGACTAGCGTAAACAATGAGCAGTTCTTC,CASSSSFWTSVNNEQFF
TRBV28,-,once,TRBJ2-1,TGTGCCAGCCTGACTACTAGCAAGGATGAGCAGTTCTTC,CASLTTSKDEQFF
TRBV10-1,TRBD2,-,TRBJ2-7,TGCGCCAGCAGTGGGGACTATTTTTACGAGCAGTACTTC,CASSGDYFYEQYF
TRBV5-1,TRBD2,-,TRBJ2-2,TGCGCCAGCACCACTAGCGGGACCGACACCGGGGAGCTGTTTTTT,CASTTSGTDTGELFF
TRBV11-3,-,-,TRBJ2-2,TGTGCCAGCAGCTTAGAATCAAGTTCCAAGCTGTTTTTT,CASSLESSSKLFF
TRBV7-6,-,-,TRBJ2-1,TGTGCCAGCAGCTTATCGACAGATGAGCAGTTCTTC,CASSLSTDEQFF
TRBV6-1,-,-,TRBJ2-5,TGTGCCAGCAGTGAATGGGACACGCAAGAGACCCAGTACTTC,CASSEWDTQETQYF
TRBV27,-,-,TRBJ1-1,TGTGCCAGCAGTTTAGATGGGGGCATCACTGAAGCTTTCTTT,CASSLDGGITEAFF
TRBV15,-,-,TRBJ1-2,TGTGCCACCAGCCGCCGGGACGGCCTTAACTATGGCTACACCTTC,CATSRRDGLNYGYTF
TRBV27,TRBD2,-,TRBJ2-3,TGTGCCAGCAGTTTAGAACTAGCGGGAAAAAACACAGATACGCAGTATTTT,CASSLELAGKNTDTQYF
TRBV7-8,TRBD2,-,TRBJ2-3,TGTGCCAGCAGCTTAGGTTACGCGGGGGGTCCCACAGATACGCAGTATTTT,CASSLGYAGGPTDTQYF
TRBV6-5,TRBD2,few,TRBJ2-1,TGTGCCAGCAGTTACTCTCCTAGCGGGGGGGCCCGTGAGCAGTTCTTC,CASSYSPSGGAREQFF
TRBV19,TRBD2,once,TRBJ2-1,TGTGCCAGTAGTATAGGTGCGGGAGCGTACAATGAGCAGTTCTTC,CASSIGAGAYNEQFF
TRBV2,-,once,TRBJ2-1,TGTGCCAGCAGTGTAGGATTTGTCTACAATGAGCAGTTCTTC,CASSVGFVYNEQFF
TRBV4-3,TRBD2,few,TRBJ2-1,TGCGCCAGCAGCCAAGCCCAGCCCGGGGGGGCTACCTACAATGAGCAGTTCTTC,CASSQAQPGGATYNEQFF
TRBV5-8,TRBD1,-,TRBJ2-7,TGTGCCAGCAGTCTCCGGGACAGGAGCTCCTACGAGCAGTACTTC,CASSLRDRSSYEQYF
TRBV27,-,-,TRBJ2-1,TGTGCCAGCAGTTTATCCTCTAGCGCCCTCTCCTACAATGAGCAGTTCTTC,CASSLSSSALSYNEQFF
TRBV29-1,-,-,TRBJ2-1,TGCAGCGTGCTCCCCCCCAGTTACAATGAGCAGTTCTTC,CSVLPPSYNEQFF
TRBV28,TRBD1,-,TRBJ2-7,TGTGCCAGCAGTTTTGTGACAGGGTCCTACGAGCAGTACTTC,CASSFVTGSYEQYF
TRBV19,-,-,TRBJ1-1,TGTGCCAGTAGAACCCCACTGAGAGGGGCGGGTGCTGAAGCTTTCTTT,CASRTPLRGAGAEAFF
TRBV7-9,-,-,TRBJ1-5,TGTGCCAGCAGCTTCGACACACCCAATCAGCCCCAGCATTTT,CASSFDTPNQPQHF
TRBV4-3,-,-,TRBJ1-6,TGCGCCAGCAGCCAAGAAGAAGGGTCCCCTAATTCACCCCTCCACTTT,CASSQEEGSPNSPLHF
TRBV7-9,-,few,TRBJ2-5,TGTGCCAGCAGCTCGACCCAGGGTTTAGAGACCCAGTACTTC,CASSSTQGLETQYF
TRBV29-1,TRBD1,-,TRBJ1-1,TGCAGCGTAGAGAGGACAGGAGGGGACACTGAAGCTTTCTTT,CSVERTGGDTEAFF
TRBV29-1,TRBD1,-,TRBJ2-3,TGCAGCGTTGACGGGACAGGGCCCAGCACAGATACGCAGTATTTT,CSVDGTGPSTDTQYF
TRBV4-3,-,few,TRBJ2-5,TGCGCCAGCAGCTCCCTTCTCACGGAGACCCAGTACTTC,CASSSLLTETQYF
TRBV9,-,few,TRBJ2-2,TGTGCCAGCAGCTCAGGGGGGGACACCGGGGAGCTGTTTTTT,CASSSGGDTGELFF
TRBV30,TRBD1,-,TRBJ1-6,TGTGCCTGGAGTGAGGCAGGGGGATCACCCCTCCACTTT,CAWSEAGGSPLHF
TRBV9,TRBD2,once,TRBJ2-1,TGTGCCAGCAGCGTGCGGGGGGGATTTAATGAGCAGTTCTTC,CASSVRGGFNEQFF
TRBV29-1,TRBD1,-,TRBJ1-3,TGCAGCGTTGTGACAGGGCAGTCTGGAAACACCATATATTTT,CSVVTGQSGNTIYF
TRBV9,TRBD1,-,TRBJ2-1,TGTGCCAGCAGCGTAGTAGGTGGGGGACAGGGATCTTACAATGAGCAGTTCTTC,CASSVVGGGQGSYNEQFF
TRBV7-7,TRBD1,few,TRBJ1-6,TGTGCCAGCAGCTCAGGACAGGGTAATTCACCCCTCCACTTT,CASSSGQGNSPLHF
TRBV6-6,-,-,TRBJ1-3,TGTGCCAGCAGTTACAACAGCCTCTCTGGAAACACCATATATTTT,CASSYNSLSGNTIYF